The 15 T cell receptor beta chains reported below all come from one sample, sequenced in a study of CD8 T cells in ankylosing spondylitis. TCRdb reanalysed the 5' RACE reads using MiXCR and keeps one entry per CDR3 protein. The data show around 130,000 distinct CDR3 sequences, approximately 17% seen once. The antigens these receptors bind are not known. Study-level points and caveats: A motif of 7 to 9 highly homologous TCR beta variants was seen as apparently characteristic of ankylosing spondylitis blood.

The sample taken for sequencing was blood, either unsorted or a sorted T cell fraction (not recorded which). These receptor sequences come from a male donor with ankylosing spondylitis.

The rearrangement links TRBV7-6 to TRBJ2-2, with unresolved D. The CDR3 loop spans 12 amino acids. V dropped 5 bases and J dropped 6 bases, with 7 bases sitting between them. Germline V gene data show CDR1 as SGHVS and CDR2 as FNYEAQ. DNA of the CDR3: TGTGCCAGCAGCCCTCGGTCCGGGGAGCTGTTTTTT. Protein: CASSPRSGELFF.

This clonotype was detected only a few times. This chain connects TRBV12-5 to TRBJ2-3, with 11 bases that match TRBD2. CDR3 length: 15 amino acids. After removal of 4 bases from V and 1 base from J, the junction contained 1 base not matched to a gene. Germline V gene data show CDR1 as LGHNT and CDR2 as FRNRAP. DNA for the CDR3: TGTGCTAGTGGTTCGGGACTAGCGGGCACAGATACGCAGTATTTT. Translated, it gives CASGSGLAGTDTQYF.

The chain combines TRBV4-3 with TRBJ2-7; 11 bases are shared with TRBD2. CDR3 size: 17 residues. Unmatched junction bases numbered 7, after V lost 0 bases and J lost 3 bases. Germline-derived CDR1 and CDR2 are LGHNA and YSLEER. For the CDR3, the DNA is TGCGCCAGCAGCCAAGATAGACTAGCGGGACCCTACTACGAGCAGTACTTC. Residues: CASSQDRLAGPYYEQYF.

Only a few counts were recorded for this clonotype. J is TRBJ2-1 and V is TRBV9; TRBD2 aligns across 10 bases. J lost 5 bases, V lost 3 bases, and 2 bases had no gene match. The length of the CDR3 is 14 residues. Germline CDR1 and CDR2: SGDLS and YYNGEE. The CDR3 sequence: CASSAGTSDNEQFF. CDR3 nucleotide sequence: TGTGCCAGCAGCGCCGGGACTAGCGACAATGAGCAGTTCTTC.

The chain is built from TRBV7-2 and TRBJ1-1; D possibly corresponds to TRBD1 (5 bases). The CDR3 loop spans 15 amino acids. V lost 4 bases and J 1 base, leaving 13 bases between the germline ends. Germline V gene data show CDR1 as SGHTA and CDR2 as FQGNSA. For the CDR3, the DNA is TGTGCCAGCAGCTCCCACAGAGGACAGAACACTGAAGCTTTCTTT. Protein: CASSSHRGQNTEAFF.

This clonotype was detected once. The genes are TRBV3-1 and TRBJ2-1; D is perhaps TRBD2 (5 bases). This CDR3 is 15 amino acids long. Trimming took off 8 bases at V and 2 bases at J, with 16 bases between the two ends. Per germline, CDR1 LGHDT and CDR2 YNNKEL (reference sequence). The CDR3 region has the DNA TGTGCCAGCGGCATCAGCGAGCGGCCCTACAATGAGCAGTTCTTC. Amino acid sequence: CASGISERPYNEQFF.

This clonotype was seen only a few times. The chain has TRBV27 and TRBJ2-2; D possibly matches TRBD1 or TRBD2 (5 bases each). The CDR3 has 15 amino acids. From germline, CDR1 is MNHEY and CDR2 SMNVEV (reference sequence). Trimming shortened V by 9 bases and J by 0 bases, and 14 bases separated the two germline ends. In DNA, the CDR3 is TGTGCCAGTCCGAGGGGCGGCACGAACACCGGGGAGCTGTTTTTT. Its translation: CASPRGGTNTGELFF.

This clonotype was seen many times. The chain is built from TRBV7-2 and TRBJ1-2; no definite D call. The CDR3 extends over 17 amino acids. CDR1 SGHTA and CDR2 FQGNSA come from the germline V gene. The V end was cut by 1 base, the J end by 8 bases, with 23 bases between. The DNA of the CDR3 is TGTGCCAGCAGCTTAGGGCAGGCTTCTGTCTTGGGAAAAGGCTACACCTTC. It encodes CASSLGQASVLGKGYTF. Looking up the rest from reference TRBV7-2 and TRBJ1-2 gives the full variable domain: GAGVSQSPSNKVTEKGKDVELRCDPISGHTALYWYRQSLGQGLEFLIYFQGNSAPDKSGLPSDRFSAERTGGSVSTLTIQRTQQEDSAVYLCASSLGQASVLGKGYTFGSGTRLTVV.

This clonotype appeared a few times. The V and J genes are TRBV4-3 and TRBJ2-3; D possibly corresponds to TRBD1 (6 bases). Germline V gene sequence: CDR1 LGHNA, CDR2 YSLEER. V was cut by 4 bases and J by 2 bases, with 10 bases left in between. The CDR3 runs to 14 residues. Written as DNA, the CDR3 is TGCGCCAGCAGCCCCGGACAGAACACAGATACGCAGTATTTT. It codes for CASSPGQNTDTQYF.

This clonotype has a handful of counts. This rearrangement joins TRBV27 to TRBJ2-1; the match to TRBD2 covers 13 bases. V lost 5 bases and J lost 9; bases outside the gene matches: 7. The CDR3 extends over 15 amino acids. CDR1 MNHEY and CDR2 SMNVEV come from the germline V gene (reference sequence). CDR3 region: CASSAGTSGKGEQFF. The CDR3 nucleotides read TGTGCCAGCAGTGCTGGGACTAGCGGGAAGGGTGAGCAGTTCTTC.

On this clonotype: At one boundary the junction diverges from the germline segment, which might be a read error. The genes are TRBV2 and TRBJ2-7; 14 nucleotides line up with TRBD2. From germline, CDR1 is SNHLY and CDR2 FYNNEI. The CDR3 is 14 residues long. The DNA for the CDR3 is TGTGCCAGCAGTGCGTGGACTAGCGGGAGGAACGATGGATTC. It translates to CASSAWTSGRNDGF.

This clonotype was counted between two and nine times. The genes are TRBV7-2 and TRBJ2-5, with 11 bases identical to TRBD2. CDR3 length: 15 residues. Germline V CDR1 and CDR2: SGHTA, FQGNSA. The trim removed 5 bases at V and 2 bases at J, leaving 4 bases unmatched. The DNA of the CDR3 is TGTGCCAGCAGCAATCTAGCGGGAGGACAAGAGACCCAGTACTTC. Protein product: CASSNLAGGQETQYF.

CDR3 nucleotides: TGTGCCAGCAGAACGGGCCTCCTGATTTACGGCTCTGGGGCCAACGTCCTGACTTTC. It specifies CASRTGLLIYGSGANVLTF. The chain is built from TRBV28 and TRBJ2-6; D is unclear. In germline, CDR1 is MDHEN, CDR2 SYDVKM. The V and J ends lost 6 bases and 0 bases respectively, with 21 bases between them. The CDR3 has 19 residues.

In its sample, this clonotype was seen a few times. The chain couples TRBV6-1 to TRBJ1-4, with a possible D match to TRBD1 (6 bases). Germline loops: CDR1 MNHNS, CDR2 SASEGT. The CDR3 is 13 residues long. V was pared by 8 bases and J by 7 bases, with 14 bases between. CDR3 DNA: TGTGCCAGCTCTAGGGACAACGTTGAAAAACTGTTTTTT. Protein product: CASSRDNVEKLFF.

This clonotype appeared many times. The chain uses TRBV28 and TRBJ1-1; the D is unclear. The CDR3 totals 14 residues. Germline V gene sequence: CDR1 MDHEN, CDR2 SYDVKM. V lost 5 bases to trimming and J lost 5 bases, with 15 bases between them. CDR3 sequence reads: CASSLLGLDTEAFF. The DNA of the CDR3 is TGTGCCAGCAGTCTCCTGGGCCTCGATACTGAAGCTTTCTTT.